One sample yielded the 17 T cell receptor beta chains listed below, sequenced in a study of blood T cell repertoires in COVID-19. Clones were read by immunoSEQ multiplex PCR, and TCRdb kept only the in-frame ones, dropping some. Among 490,000 or so clones listed, approximately 90% were seen once. Sequencing was carried out using PBMCs or T cells enriched from blood (not recorded which). The origin of the receptors is a woman in her thirties or forties who had recovered from COVID-19.

V gene TRBV3-1 (or the pseudogene TRBV3-2) combines with J gene TRBJ1-1; D is possibly TRBD1 (5 bases). The CDR3 is 13 residues long. Trimming removed 4 bases from V and 5 bases from J, with 11 bases in between. Germline V gene lookup returns CDR1 LGHDT and CDR2 YNNKEL (reference sequence). CDR3 nucleotides: TGTGCCAGCAGCCCGGGACTCGAGACTGAAGCTTTCTTT. It codes for CASSPGLETEAFF.

The chain uses TRBV7-6 and TRBJ1-1; tentatively, D is TRBD1 (6 bases). The V gene's germline CDR1 is SGHVS and CDR2 FNYEAQ. The CDR3 is 12 amino acids. With 3 bases removed from V and 7 bases from J, the gap between germline ends came to 9 bases. CDR3: CASSLGRGEAFF. CDR3 nucleotides: TGTGCCAGCAGCTTGGGCAGGGGTGAAGCTTTCTTT.

This clone was counted once. This chain connects TRBV2 to TRBJ2-7; TRBD2 is a possible D gene (5 bases). Germline CDR1 reads SNHLY; CDR2 reads FYNNEI. The CDR3 is made up of 11 amino acids. Trimming removed 7 bases from V and 6 bases from J, with 10 bases in between. CDR3 coding DNA: TGTGCCAGCAAGAGGGATGGCGAGCAGTACTTC. Its translation: CASKRDGEQYF.

This chain uses TRBV7-6 with TRBJ1-2; TRBD1 agrees at 7 bases. J gave up 8 bases and V 6 bases, and 3 bases lay outside the gene matches. The CDR3 spans 11 residues. Germline V gene data show CDR1 as SGHVS and CDR2 as FNYEAQ. Here the CDR3 reads CASRMDRGYTF. CDR3 DNA: TGTGCCAGCAGGATGGACAGGGGCTACACCTTC.

The gene calls are TRBV6-5 and TRBJ2-2; a possible D gene is TRBD1 (5 bases). V gave up 7 bases and J gave up 8 bases, with 11 bases separating them. This CDR3 region has 12 residues. Germline assignment: CDR1 MNHEY and CDR2 SVGAGI. CDR3 DNA: TGTGCCAGCATCAAGACAGTGGGGGAGCTGTTTTTT. Its protein is CASIKTVGELFF.

The rearrangement uses TRBV24-1 and TRBJ2-2; maybe TRBD1 (5 bases). Germline V lookup: CDR1 KGHDR, CDR2 SFDVKD. The CDR3 consists of 13 residues. V shed 10 bases and J shed 4 bases, with 12 bases lying between them. The chain's CDR3 is CATTGSSTGELFF. CDR3 DNA: TGTGCCACTACAGGTTCGAGCACCGGGGAGCTGTTTTTT.

The CDR3: CSASVRGLAAYEQYF. Here the CDR3 DNA reads TGCAGTGCTAGTGTGAGGGGACTAGCGGCCTACGAGCAGTACTTC. The chain has TRBV20-1 and TRBJ2-7, with 11 bases that match TRBD2. The germline V gene has CDR1 DFQATT and CDR2 SNEGSKA (reference sequence). This CDR3 contains 15 residues. V was clipped by 3 bases and J by 2 bases; unmatched bases: 6.

This sequence joins TRBV3-1 (or the pseudogene TRBV3-2) and TRBJ2-7, with D perhaps TRBD2 (6 bases). Germline V gives CDR1 LGHDT, CDR2 YNNKEL (reference sequence). The V end was cut by 1 base, the J end by 5 bases, with 15 bases between. CDR3 size: 15 residues. This CDR3 reads CASSQGGINRHEQYF. CDR3 coding DNA: TGTGCCAGCAGCCAAGGCGGGATAAATCGACACGAGCAGTACTTC.

J is TRBJ1-4 and V is TRBV18, with TRBD1 matching 9 bases. Germline V gives CDR1 KGHSH, CDR2 LQKENI. Germline trimming cut 2 bases from V and 7 bases from J; bases unmatched to any gene: 2. CDR3 size: 14 residues. The CDR3 DNA sequence: TGTGCCAGCTCACCAGGGACAGGGCGTGAAAAACTGTTTTTT. Translated, it gives CASSPGTGREKLFF.

This chain connects TRBV5-6 to TRBJ2-1, with TRBD2 as a possible D gene (6 bases). V gave up 5 bases and J gave up 6 bases, with 12 bases separating them. The CDR3 has 13 residues. Germline V gives CDR1 SGHDT, CDR2 YYEEEE. Here the CDR3 reads CASSSGLFNEQFF. CDR3 coding DNA: TGTGCCAGCAGTTCGGGACTGTTCAATGAGCAGTTCTTC.

The rearrangement uses TRBV6-5 and TRBJ2-2, with TRBD2 as a possible D gene (6 bases). The CDR3 runs to 16 residues. From germline, CDR1 is MNHEY and CDR2 SVGAGI. Trimming left V 2 bases short and J 6 bases short, with 16 bases between. CDR3 in DNA: TGTGCCAGCAGTTACGAGGGCCCTTCGGGGGCCGGGGAGCTGTTTTTT. It is translated as CASSYEGPSGAGELFF.

A remark on this clone: Other DNA sequences of this sample code for an identical CDR3. The chain carries TRBV7-9 and TRBJ2-7; D is unresolved. V lost 1 base and J lost 2, with 9 bases in between. The germline gives CDR1 SEHNR, CDR2 FQNEAQ (reference sequence). This CDR3 comprises 14 residues. This CDR3 is CASSLGTGAYEQYF. CDR3 DNA sequence: TGTGCCAGCAGCTTAGGTACGGGTGCCTACGAGCAGTACTTC.

The chain employs TRBV27 and TRBJ2-7; D is unclear. V gave up 1 base and J gave up 2 bases, with 9 bases separating them. The CDR3 is 14 amino acids. In germline, CDR1 is MNHEY, CDR2 SMNVEV (reference sequence). The CDR3 reads CASSLYGSAYEQYF. In DNA form, the CDR3 reads TGTGCCAGCAGTTTATACGGGTCAGCCTACGAGCAGTACTTC.

The chain employs TRBV20-1 and TRBJ1-2; a possible D gene is TRBD1 (5 bases). CDR3 size: 12 residues. Germline V CDR1 and CDR2: DFQATT, SNEGSKA (reference sequence). V was pared by 3 bases and J by 6 bases, with 11 bases between. The CDR3 loop reads CSASGALDGYTF. In DNA form, the CDR3 reads TGCAGTGCTAGTGGGGCCCTGGATGGCTACACCTTC.

The chain recombines TRBV5-6 with TRBJ1-2; possible D gene TRBD1, 6 bases. The CDR3 is 13 amino acids. Trimming took 5 bases from V and 5 from J, leaving 13 bases between them. CDR1 is SGHDT, CDR2 YYEEEE, per germline. CDR3 sequence (DNA): TGTGCCAGCAGACAACACAGGGTTTATGGCTACACCTTC. Translated, it gives CASRQHRVYGYTF. The entire variable domain, with the rest obtained from reference TRBV5-6 and TRBJ1-2, is as follows: DAGVTQSPTHLIKTRGQQVTLRCSPKSGHDTVSWYQQALGQGPQFIFQYYEEEERQRGNFPDRFSGHQFPNYSSELNVNALLLGDSALYLCASRQHRVYGYTFGSGTRLTVV.

The chain is built from TRBV11-3 and TRBJ1-3; D remains unclear. The germline V gene has CDR1 SGHNT and CDR2 YENEEA. Trimming shortened V by 2 bases and J by 0 bases, and 8 bases separated the two germline ends. The length of the CDR3 is 15 residues. CDR3 sequence reads: CASSLSPGSGNTIYF. CDR3 DNA sequence: TGTGCCAGCAGCTTATCCCCGGGCTCTGGAAACACCATATATTTT.

The rearrangement joins TRBV6-2 or TRBV6-3 to TRBJ2-7, with TRBD1 identical over 9 bases. CDR1 MNHEY and CDR2 SVGEGT come from the germline V gene. After removal of 6 bases from V and 5 bases from J, the junction contained 11 bases not matched to a gene. The CDR3 contains 15 residues. CDR3 sequence reads: CASSHGTGWIDEQYF. CDR3 in DNA: TGTGCCAGCAGCCACGGGACAGGGTGGATTGACGAGCAGTACTTC.